This TCR beta chain was sequenced in a study of T cells in localized non-small cell lung cancer (dated by TCRdb to about 2020). For the wider study: Comparing tumors with uninvolved tumor-adjacent lungs, the study looked at the T cell repertoires of over 200 patients with early-stage NSCLC. All 250 or so NSCLC patients in the cohort were treatment-naive and had localized lung tumors that were resected. NSCLC patients had a mean age of roughly 66 years, and around 130 were male and about 98 female.

Per the germline V gene, SGHNT is the CDR1 and YENEEA is the CDR2. Inclusive of the bounding cysteine and phenylalanine, the CDR3 is 16 residues long. Left in the record is the CDR3 DNA by itself, 48 bases read in frame from the first base. At the junction V is shortened by 3 bases and J by 3 bases, with 16 bases in between. TCR beta CDR3 regions were sequenced from DNA using the immunoSEQ Assay. In the authors' own workflow: To compute T cell density, TCR beta template counts were normalized to usable DNA, which was estimated by amplifying housekeeping genes. Richness was estimated using the preseqR package, with extrapolation to 400,000 templates for PBMC samples and to 120,000 templates for tissue samples. Clonality was calculated as one minus Pielou's evenness. To identify tissue-enriched TCRs, differential abundance testing was run on productive amino-acid clonotypes with a minimum total count of 5 and an alpha of 0.1. The Jaccard Index and the Morisita Overlap Index were used to measure repertoire overlap between compartments. TCR beta CDR3s were clustered by GLIPH together with public tetramer-defined viral CDR3s, and at least three viral sequences plus V-gene enrichment were required for viral motifs. Drawn from immuneACCESS, this table holds only the in-frame rearrangements with V and J called that TCRdb kept. Clones are partly lost; checked studies trace under half to an unresolved V gene and leave the rest unexplained. V and J calls and clone size are those listed in that table; D and trimming were worked out from the DNA. The sample yields a few thousand clones; about 23% were counted once. The top ten clones comprise 17% of the sample.

Judged by its sample share, this clone qualifies as medium-sized (0.01 to 0.1%). Its antigen is unknown. Base-call qualities are not available, and no considerably larger clone is one nucleotide away. At diagnosis, peripheral blood, uninvolved tumor-adjacent lung and tumor were collected and were preserved as a mix of fresh-frozen and FFPE material. Points the paper makes about the study in general: A median of around 57 of the top 100 tumor clones were detected in paired uninvolved adjacent lung, and about 29 of these tumor clones were also found among the top 100 clones of the paired uninvolved adjacent lung. Since the design was exploratory, TCR variables were selected using unadjusted p-values with no false-discovery rate correction. Longer overall survival was associated with higher T cell density in blood, whereas shorter survival was associated with higher clonality in adjacent lung. Because multi-region tumor sequencing was not done, intratumor heterogeneity could not be ruled out. The highest T cell clonality was observed in uninvolved tumor-adjacent lung, where clonality exceeded that of tumor, suggesting that antigenic responses were more focused in uninvolved tumor-adjacent lung.

Sequenced here: lung tumor tissue, sampled before any cancer treatment. The origin of this receptor is a female donor older than 55 with stage III lung adenocarcinoma. The sequence is built from TRBV11-3 and TRBJ2-3; TRBD2 might be the D gene, on 7 matching bases. This receptor carries the CDR3 CASSLRGNGRTDTQYF. The nucleotide sequence is TGTGCCAGCAGCTTGAGGGGGAACGGGAGGACAGATACGCAGTATTTT.